Sequencing of this TCR beta chain was carried out in a study of PD-1 blockade in classical Hodgkin lymphoma. The data were produced by immunoSEQ multiplex PCR, yet TCRdb's version contains in-frame clones alone and is incomplete. The table has roughly 60,000 clones, roughly nine tenths seen once. Germline CDR1 reads SGHRS; CDR2 reads YFSETQ. This CDR3 comprises 16 residues. The germline V and J ends were trimmed by 7 bases and 0 bases, with 17 bases remaining between them. Time point indicated: cycle 4 day 1 (C4D1), after less than 7 weeks of nivolumab. In every patient, relapse followed autologous stem cell transplantation, while exposure to brentuximab vedotin differed.

The chain carries TRBV5-1 and TRBJ1-3; D gene unclear. The sequence was collected from a human donor with classical Hodgkin lymphoma. Here the sequenced sample was peripheral blood mononuclear cells (PBMCs), taken before the fourth cycle of nivolumab. This chain's CDR3 is CASVLEPTNSGNTIYF. Written as DNA, the CDR3 is TGCGCCAGCGTCTTGGAACCCACTAACTCTGGAAACACCATATATTTT.